This is a list of T cell receptor beta chains from one sample in a study of T cell responses to AZD1222 COVID-19 vaccine. Clones were sequenced by immunoSEQ multiplex PCR, and TCRdb holds only the in-frame ones, with some missing. This table holds some 120,000 clones, just over 90% found once. The specimen comprised peripheral blood, sampled on day 0 of AZD1222 vaccination. The receptors derive from an adult in good health. Each CDR3 is given with its conserved first and last residue. A D gene is named only where the DNA matches it firmly.

CDR3 | DNA | J | V | D
CSGKTGSYEQYF | TGCAGCGGGAAGACAGGGAGCTACGAGCAGTACTTC | TRBJ2-7 | TRBV29-1 | TRBD1
CASSLDPGGYSNQPQHF | TGTGCCAGCAGTTTGGATCCTGGGGGTTATAGCAATCAGCCCCAGCATTTT | TRBJ1-5 | TRBV28 | -
CAISPGQGPPTEAFF | TGTGCCATCAGCCCAGGACAGGGGCCCCCCACTGAAGCTTTCTTT | TRBJ1-1 | TRBV10-3 | TRBD1
CASSRTGALYEQYF | TGCGCCAGCAGCCGCACAGGGGCCCTCTACGAGCAGTACTTC | TRBJ2-7 | TRBV5-1 | TRBD1
CASSLGQGIAGNTIYF | TGTGCCAGCAGCTTAGGACAGGGGATCGCTGGAAACACCATATATTTT | TRBJ1-3 | TRBV7-9 | TRBD1
CASSPPGTANTGELFF | TGCGCCAGCAGCCCCCCCGGGACGGCGAACACCGGGGAGCTGTTTTTT | TRBJ2-2 | TRBV4-1 | -
CASSLLGNNQPQHF | TGTGCCAGCAGCTTACTTGGAAACAATCAGCCCCAGCATTTT | TRBJ1-5 | TRBV7-9 | -
CASSAQPSNYGYTF | TGTGCCAGCAGCGCACAGCCTTCTAACTATGGCTACACCTTC | TRBJ1-2 | TRBV28 | -
CASSLGGFGYTF | TGTGCCAGCAGCCTGGGGGGATTTGGCTACACCTTC | TRBJ1-2 | TRBV7-2 | -
CASSFRGLNQPQHF | TGTGCCAGCAGTTTCAGGGGGCTAAATCAGCCCCAGCATTTT | TRBJ1-5 | TRBV28 | TRBD1
CASSQSSGVGYGYTF | TGTGCCAGCAGCCAAAGCTCCGGGGTTGGCTATGGCTACACCTTC | TRBJ1-2 | TRBV14 | -
CASSRGQGQETQYF | TGTGCCAGCAGCCGCGGACAGGGGCAAGAGACCCAGTACTTC | TRBJ2-5 | TRBV12-1 | -
CSVRGPDTGELFF | TGCAGCGTGAGGGGGCCGGACACCGGGGAGCTGTTTTTT | TRBJ2-2 | TRBV29-1 | TRBD1
CASSRTSGIYNEQFF | TGTGCCAGCAGTAGAACTAGCGGGATCTACAATGAGCAGTTCTTC | TRBJ2-1 | TRBV25-1 | TRBD2
CASSYAGTGSYEQYF | TGTGCCAGCAGTTACGCCGGGACGGGCTCCTACGAGCAGTACTTC | TRBJ2-7 | TRBV6-5 | -
CASSIGLAANYEQYF | TGTGCCAGTAGTATAGGACTAGCGGCCAACTACGAGCAGTACTTC | TRBJ2-7 | TRBV19 | TRBD2
CASSLRENTEAFF | TGTGCCAGCAGTTTGAGAGAGAACACTGAAGCTTTCTTT | TRBJ1-1 | TRBV12-3/TRBV12-4 | -
CASSDSAGGLTDTQYF | TGTGCCAGCAGTGACTCGGCGGGAGGCCTCACAGATACGCAGTATTTT | TRBJ2-3 | TRBV6-4 | TRBD2
CASSPSHRGYGYTF | TGCGCCAGCAGCCCCTCCCACAGGGGATATGGCTACACCTTC | TRBJ1-2 | TRBV5-1 | TRBD1
CASSLGPTSGRVTDTQYF | TGCGCCAGCAGCTTGGGCCCGACTAGCGGGAGGGTAACAGATACGCAGTATTTT | TRBJ2-3 | TRBV5-1 | TRBD2